One and the same sample provided the 2 T cell receptor beta chains below, sequenced in a study of technical replicates of blood from several donors (dated by TCRdb to 2016 to 2017). The protocol used for the library was the immunoSEQ multiplex PCR assay. TCRdb mirrors the immuneACCESS table, restricted to in-frame sequences. Some clones are absent from its copies; in checked studies, under half trace to an unresolved V gene, and the reason for the others is unknown. Counted in this sample were roughly 83,000 clones; approximately 90% of them appeared once. Around 0.24% of the sample lies in the top ten. The sample was T cells isolated from PBMCs. These TCRs come from a human donor in good health.

The chain is built from TRBV30 and TRBJ1-6; the D gene is possibly TRBD1 (5 bases). CDR3 size: 12 residues. Germline V gene lookup returns CDR1 GTSNPN and CDR2 SVGIG (reference sequence). V lost 5 bases, J lost 8 bases, and 10 bases lay in between. Written as DNA, the CDR3 is TGTGCCTGGGGGGCCTCGGATTCACCCCTCCACTTT. It encodes CAWGASDSPLHF.

V is TRBV2 and J is TRBJ2-1, with D perhaps TRBD2 (5 bases). CDR1 is SNHLY, CDR2 FYNNEI, per germline. V gave up 6 bases and J gave up 9 bases, with 18 bases separating them. This CDR3 is built from 14 residues. The chain's CDR3 is CASRPRGLSVEQFF. The CDR3 DNA sequence: TGTGCCAGCAGGCCAAGAGGACTGTCGGTTGAGCAGTTCTTC.